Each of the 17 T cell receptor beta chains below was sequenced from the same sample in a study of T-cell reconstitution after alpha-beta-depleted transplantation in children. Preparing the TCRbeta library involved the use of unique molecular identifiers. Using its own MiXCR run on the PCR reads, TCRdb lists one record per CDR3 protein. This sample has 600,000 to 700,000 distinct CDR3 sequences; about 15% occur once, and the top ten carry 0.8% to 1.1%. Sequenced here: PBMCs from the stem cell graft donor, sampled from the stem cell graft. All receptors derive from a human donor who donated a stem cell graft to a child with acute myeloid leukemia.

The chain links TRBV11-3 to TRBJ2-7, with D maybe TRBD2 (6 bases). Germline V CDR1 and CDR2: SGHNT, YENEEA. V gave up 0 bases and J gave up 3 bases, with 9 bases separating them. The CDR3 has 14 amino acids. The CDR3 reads CASSLDPGDYEQYF. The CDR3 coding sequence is TGTGCCAGCAGCTTAGACCCGGGAGACTACGAGCAGTACTTC.

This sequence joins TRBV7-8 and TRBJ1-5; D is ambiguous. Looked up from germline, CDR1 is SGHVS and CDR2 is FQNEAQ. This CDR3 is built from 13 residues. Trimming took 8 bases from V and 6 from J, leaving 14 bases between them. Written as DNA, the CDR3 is TGTGCCAGCGGGTTTTCTCACCTTCAGCCCCAGCATTTT. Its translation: CASGFSHLQPQHF.

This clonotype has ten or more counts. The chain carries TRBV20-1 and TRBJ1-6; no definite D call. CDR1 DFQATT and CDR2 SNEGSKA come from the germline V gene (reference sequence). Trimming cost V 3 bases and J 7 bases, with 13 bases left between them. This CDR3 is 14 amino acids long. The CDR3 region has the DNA TGCAGTGCTAGGAGGCAGACCTTGAATTCACCCCTCCACTTT. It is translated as CSARRQTLNSPLHF.

The CDR3 here is CASSVEGAFTDTQYF. Here the CDR3 DNA reads TGTGCCAGCAGCGTAGAGGGTGCGTTCACAGATACGCAGTATTTT. V and J are TRBV9 and TRBJ2-3; D ambiguous. CDR3 length equals 15 residues. The germline V and J ends were trimmed by 0 bases and 2 bases, with 10 bases remaining between them. Looked up from germline, CDR1 is SGDLS and CDR2 is YYNGEE.

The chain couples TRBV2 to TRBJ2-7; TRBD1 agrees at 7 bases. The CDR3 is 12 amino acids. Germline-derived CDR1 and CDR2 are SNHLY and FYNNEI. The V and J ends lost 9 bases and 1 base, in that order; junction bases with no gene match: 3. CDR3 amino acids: CARGGRSYEQYF. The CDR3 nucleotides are TGTGCCAGAGGGGGCCGATCCTACGAGCAGTACTTC.

DNA of the CDR3: TGCGCCAGCAGTTTTCCGACGGGAATGAACACTGAAGCTTTCTTT. This encodes CASSFPTGMNTEAFF. This chain links TRBV10-2 with TRBJ1-1; the D is unclear. In germline, CDR1 is WSHSY, CDR2 SAAADI. The CDR3 is 15 amino acids. Trimming cost V 5 bases and J 0 bases, with 13 bases left between them.

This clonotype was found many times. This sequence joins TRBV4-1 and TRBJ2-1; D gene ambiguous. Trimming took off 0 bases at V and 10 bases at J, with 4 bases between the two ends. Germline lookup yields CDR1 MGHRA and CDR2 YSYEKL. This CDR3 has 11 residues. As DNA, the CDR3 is TGCGCCAGCAGCCAAGACCGGGAGCAGTTCTTC. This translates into CASSQDREQFF.

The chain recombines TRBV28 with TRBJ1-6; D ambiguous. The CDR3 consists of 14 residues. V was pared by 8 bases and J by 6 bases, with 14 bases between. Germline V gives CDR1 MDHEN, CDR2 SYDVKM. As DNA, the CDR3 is TGTGCCAGCGGCCCTCCTCATCCTAATTCACCCCTCCACTTT. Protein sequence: CASGPPHPNSPLHF.

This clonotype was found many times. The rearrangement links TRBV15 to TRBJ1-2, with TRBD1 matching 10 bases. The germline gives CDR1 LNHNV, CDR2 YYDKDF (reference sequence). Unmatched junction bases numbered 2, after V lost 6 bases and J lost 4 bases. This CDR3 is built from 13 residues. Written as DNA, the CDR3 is TGTGCCACCAGGGGACAGGGGATCTATGGCTACACCTTC. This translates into CATRGQGIYGYTF.

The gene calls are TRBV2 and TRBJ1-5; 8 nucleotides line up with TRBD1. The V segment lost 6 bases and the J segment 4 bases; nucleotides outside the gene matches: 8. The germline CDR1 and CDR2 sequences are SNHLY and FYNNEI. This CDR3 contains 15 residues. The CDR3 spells CASRERTGRNQPQHF. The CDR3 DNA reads TGTGCCAGCAGGGAAAGGACAGGGAGGAATCAGCCCCAGCATTTT.

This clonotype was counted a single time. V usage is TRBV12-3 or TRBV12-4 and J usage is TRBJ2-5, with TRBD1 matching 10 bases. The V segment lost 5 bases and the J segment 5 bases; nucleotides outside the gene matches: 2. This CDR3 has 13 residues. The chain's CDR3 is CASSGGQGETQYF. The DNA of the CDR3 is TGTGCCAGCAGTGGGGGACAGGGGGAGACCCAGTACTTC.

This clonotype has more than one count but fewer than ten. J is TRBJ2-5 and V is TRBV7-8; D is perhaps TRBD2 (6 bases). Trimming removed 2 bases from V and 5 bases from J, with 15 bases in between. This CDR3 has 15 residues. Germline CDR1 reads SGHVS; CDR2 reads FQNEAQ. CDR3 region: CASSLSGGIRETQYF. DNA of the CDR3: TGTGCCAGCAGCTTAAGTGGGGGGATTCGGGAGACCCAGTACTTC.

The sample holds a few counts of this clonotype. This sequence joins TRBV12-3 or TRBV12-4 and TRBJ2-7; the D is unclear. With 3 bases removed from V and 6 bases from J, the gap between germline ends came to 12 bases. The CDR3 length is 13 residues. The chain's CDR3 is CASSLGRWGEQYF. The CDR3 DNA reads TGTGCCAGCAGTTTGGGCAGGTGGGGCGAGCAGTACTTC.

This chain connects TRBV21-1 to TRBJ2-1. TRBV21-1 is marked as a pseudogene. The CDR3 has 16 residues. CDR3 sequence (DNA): TGTGCCAGCAGCAGAGTATTTCGGCGATCCTGCCATGAGCAGTTCTTC. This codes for CASSRVFRRSCHEQFF.

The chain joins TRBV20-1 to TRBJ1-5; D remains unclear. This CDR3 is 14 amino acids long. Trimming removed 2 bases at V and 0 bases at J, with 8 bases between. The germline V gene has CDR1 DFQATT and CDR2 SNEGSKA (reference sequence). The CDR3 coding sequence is TGCAGTGCTAGAAGGCAGTATAGCAATCAGCCCCAGCATTTT. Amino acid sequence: CSARRQYSNQPQHF.

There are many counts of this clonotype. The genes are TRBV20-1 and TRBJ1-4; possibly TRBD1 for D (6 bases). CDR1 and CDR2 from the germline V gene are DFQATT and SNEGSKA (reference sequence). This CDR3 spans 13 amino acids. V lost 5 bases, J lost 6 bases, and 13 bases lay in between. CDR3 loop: CSAEGGIDEKLFF. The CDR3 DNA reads TGCAGTGCTGAGGGGGGTATAGATGAAAAACTGTTTTTT.

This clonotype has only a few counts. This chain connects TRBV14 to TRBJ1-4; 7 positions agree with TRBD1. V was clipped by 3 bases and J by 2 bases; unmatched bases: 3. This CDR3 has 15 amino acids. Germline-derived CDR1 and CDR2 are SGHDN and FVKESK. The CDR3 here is CASSHQGVTNEKLFF. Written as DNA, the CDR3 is TGTGCCAGCAGCCACCAGGGGGTCACTAATGAAAAACTGTTTTTT.